These 17 T cell receptor beta chains were sequenced from one sample in a study of kidney transplant recipient with SARS-CoV-2 infection. Each CDR3 protein gets one entry after TCRdb re-called the reads with MiXCR. This sample has fewer than 250,000 distinct CDR3 sequences, with 29% found just once. The starting material was a blood sample, obtained at baseline and between days 110 and 120 from a kidney transplant recipient. The receptors were gathered from a male patient aged 25 to 39 who had COVID-19 and was a kidney transplant recipient. Among the T cells, some may be from the graft donor.

In regard to this clonotype: This may arise from a read error, as a much more abundant clone is one base away. The rearrangement joins TRBV10-3 to TRBJ2-5; a possible D gene is TRBD2 (9 bases). This CDR3 region has 17 residues. Trimming removed 3 bases at V and 5 bases at J, with 22 bases between. Germline V gene sequence: CDR1 ENHRY, CDR2 SYGVKD. CDR3 residues: CAISDYVKRGDRETQYF. CDR3 coding DNA: TGTGCCATCAGTGACTACGTTAAGCGGGGGGACAGGGAGACCCAGTACTTC.

Concerning this clonotype itself: A read error is possible here, since a much larger clone lies one base away. This rearrangement joins TRBV5-3 to TRBJ1-2; D gene uncertain. TRBV5-3 is an ORF for which the function is uncertain. CDR3 length equals 16 residues. V was shortened by 7 bases and J by 4 bases, with 23 bases between the two germline ends. The CDR3 region has the DNA TGTGCCAGACTTGCCGGAGTGGCGAGAAAGACCTATGGCTACACCTTC. Amino acids: CARLAGVARKTYGYTF.

Regarding this clonotype: This may be a read error: a much more frequent sequence differs by one nucleotide. As DNA, the CDR3 is TGTGCCAGCAGCGCGACACGTCGATCTCGACAAGGTCGGGCCAACGTCCTGACTTTC. As protein: CASSATRRSRQGRANVLTF. This sequence joins TRBV11-3 and TRBJ2-6; D unclear. Trimming took off 5 bases at V and 5 bases at J, with 25 bases between the two ends. The CDR3 runs 19 residues. From germline, CDR1 is SGHNT and CDR2 YENEEA.

This clonotype came up many times. V gene TRBV11-2 combines with J gene TRBJ2-7; possible D gene TRBD2, 5 bases. The V end was cut by 1 base, the J end by 9 bases, with 7 bases between. Germline assignment: CDR1 SGHAT and CDR2 FQNNGV. CDR3 length: 11 amino acids. The chain's CDR3 is CASSLGRGQYF. The DNA of the CDR3 is TGTGCCAGCAGCTTAGGCCGGGGGCAGTACTTC.

Many counts were recorded for this clonotype. V is TRBV3-1 and J is TRBJ2-2; 13 nucleotides align to TRBD2. This CDR3 comprises 18 residues. Per germline, CDR1 LGHDT and CDR2 YNNKEL (reference sequence). With 1 base clipped from V and 2 bases from J, the junction kept 4 bases outside the gene matches. CDR3 nucleotide sequence: TGTGCCAGCAGCCAAGGCACTAGCGGGAGGGTAAACACCGGGGAGCTGTTTTTT. This sequence encodes CASSQGTSGRVNTGELFF.

Note on this clonotype: This may stem from a read error, because a much larger clone lies one nucleotide away. The V gene is TRBV10-3, the J gene TRBJ1-3, with D possibly TRBD1 on 5 matching bases. This CDR3 has 13 amino acids. With 4 bases removed from V and 8 bases from J, the gap between germline ends came to 12 bases. Germline V lookup: CDR1 ENHRY, CDR2 SYGVKD. The CDR3 DNA is TGTGCCATCAGTGGGTCCGGGGGGGACACCATATATTTT. Protein: CAISGSGGDTIYF.

This clonotype was detected many times. This sequence joins TRBV7-8 and TRBJ1-2; D unresolved. The CDR3 contains 17 residues. The V end was cut by 5 bases, the J end by 4 bases, with 23 bases between. Germline CDR1 reads SGHVS; CDR2 reads FQNEAQ. The CDR3 is CASSGIGFTRKTYGYTF. The CDR3 region has the DNA TGTGCCAGCAGCGGAATAGGGTTTACCCGAAAGACCTATGGCTACACCTTC.

Concerning this clonotype: This may be a read error: a much more frequent sequence differs by one nucleotide. The chain is built from TRBV6-1 and TRBJ1-1; perhaps TRBD1 as D (6 bases). The CDR3 is made up of 13 amino acids. Germline lookup yields CDR1 MNHNS and CDR2 SASEGT. CDR3 region: CASGENRDTEAFF. For the CDR3, the DNA is TGTGCCAGCGGTGAAAACAGGGACACTGAAGCTTTCTTT.

Worth noting for this clonotype: Given a much more abundant clone one base away, this may be a read error. The chain uses TRBV7-1 and TRBJ1-2; D not resolved. TRBV7-1 is annotated as an ORF whose role is uncertain. Trimming shortened V by 5 bases and J by 4 bases, and 23 bases separated the two germline ends. This CDR3 spans 17 amino acids. The CDR3 loop reads CASSTPYHEGKTYGYTF. As DNA, the CDR3 is TGTGCCAGCAGCACTCCATATCACGAGGGAAAGACCTATGGCTACACCTTC.

This clonotype has a count of ten or more. CDR3 DNA sequence: TGTGCCAGCAGCCGGGATCCGGGGGGCAATCAGCCCCAGCATTTT. Amino acids: CASSRDPGGNQPQHF. The chain couples TRBV5-4 to TRBJ1-5; possibly TRBD1 for D (5 bases). Germline-derived CDR1 and CDR2 are SGHNT and YYREEE (reference sequence). CDR3 length: 15 amino acids. V was pared by 4 bases and J by 2 bases, with 13 bases between.

The table lists this clonotype with many counts. The chain has TRBV12-5 and TRBJ1-5, with D possibly being TRBD1 (6 bases). Germline CDR1 reads LGHNT; CDR2 reads FRNRAP. CDR3 length: 19 amino acids. Trimming took off 1 base at V and 0 bases at J, with 19 bases between the two ends. The CDR3, as DNA: TGTGCTAGTGGTTTGGGGTCTAAGACAGGTTCTAATAGCAATCAGCCCCAGCATTTT. Amino acid sequence: CASGLGSKTGSNSNQPQHF.

The rearrangement links TRBV3-2 to TRBJ2-5; TRBD2, the table's D call, was not compared with the DNA. TRBV3-2 is designated a pseudogene. CDR3 size: 13 residues. The CDR3 loop is CASSQGLGLTQYF. The CDR3 DNA reads as TGTGCCAGCAGCCAGGGACTAGGTTTGACCCAGTACTTC.

This clonotype occurred many times. This chain joins TRBV5-1 and TRBJ2-2; D is uncertain. The V gene lost 0 bases and the J gene lost 2 bases, with 5 bases spanning the gap. The CDR3 consists of 14 residues. CDR1 is SGHRS and CDR2 is YFSETQ in the germline V gene. The CDR3 nucleotides are TGCGCCAGCAGCTTGGACACTAACACCGGGGAGCTGTTTTTT. It encodes CASSLDTNTGELFF.

This clonotype was recorded many times. The chain employs TRBV5-6 and TRBJ1-5; no definite D call. This CDR3 has 14 amino acids. CDR1 is SGHDT and CDR2 is YYEEEE in the germline V gene. V was clipped by 0 bases and J by 3 bases, with 7 bases between them. CDR3 nucleotide sequence: TGTGCCAGCAGCTTGGGGCAGTACAATCAGCCCCAGCATTTT. Residues: CASSLGQYNQPQHF.

This clonotype has more than one count but fewer than ten. This chain joins TRBV30 and TRBJ1-2, with D hard to call. The ends were cut back, 5 bases at V and 4 bases at J, with 23 bases in the middle. Germline V gives CDR1 GTSNPN, CDR2 SVGIG (reference sequence). This CDR3 has 16 amino acids. The CDR3 is CAWYSRRYRKTYGYTF. CDR3 coding DNA: TGTGCCTGGTACAGTAGGCGTTATAGAAAGACCTATGGCTACACCTTC.

This clonotype was observed a handful of times. The CDR3 coding sequence is TGTGCCAGCAGCTTAGGGCTAGCGGGGGGCGAGGAGACCCAGTACTTC. The encoded protein is CASSLGLAGGEETQYF. The chain is built from TRBV11-3 and TRBJ2-3; TRBD2 matches 11 bases. The end of the DNA is better explained by TRBJ2-5, so the J call may be wrong. This CDR3 contains 16 residues. CDR1 SGHNT and CDR2 YENEEA come from the germline V gene.

The sample holds a few counts of this clonotype. Possible read error: a much larger clone is one base away. J is TRBJ2-5 and V is TRBV6-5; D is possibly TRBD2 (6 bases). TRBJ2-7 explains the end of the DNA better; the J call may be wrong. Per the germline V gene, CDR1 is MNHEY and CDR2 is SVGAGI. The CDR3 is 13 residues long. The DNA of the CDR3 is TGTGCCAGCAGGTGGCTAGCGATCTACGAGCAGTACTTC. This codes for CASRWLAIYEQYF.